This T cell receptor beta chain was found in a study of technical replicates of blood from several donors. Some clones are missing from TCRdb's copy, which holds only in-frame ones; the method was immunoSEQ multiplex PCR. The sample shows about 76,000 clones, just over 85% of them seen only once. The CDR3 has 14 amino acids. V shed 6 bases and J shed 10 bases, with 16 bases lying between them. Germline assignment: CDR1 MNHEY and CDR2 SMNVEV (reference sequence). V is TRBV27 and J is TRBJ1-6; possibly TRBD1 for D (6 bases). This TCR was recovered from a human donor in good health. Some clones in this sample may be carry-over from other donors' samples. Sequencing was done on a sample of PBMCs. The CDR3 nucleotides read TGTGCCAGCAGATTAACAGGGATTTGGTCACCCCTCCACTTT. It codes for CASRLTGIWSPLHF.